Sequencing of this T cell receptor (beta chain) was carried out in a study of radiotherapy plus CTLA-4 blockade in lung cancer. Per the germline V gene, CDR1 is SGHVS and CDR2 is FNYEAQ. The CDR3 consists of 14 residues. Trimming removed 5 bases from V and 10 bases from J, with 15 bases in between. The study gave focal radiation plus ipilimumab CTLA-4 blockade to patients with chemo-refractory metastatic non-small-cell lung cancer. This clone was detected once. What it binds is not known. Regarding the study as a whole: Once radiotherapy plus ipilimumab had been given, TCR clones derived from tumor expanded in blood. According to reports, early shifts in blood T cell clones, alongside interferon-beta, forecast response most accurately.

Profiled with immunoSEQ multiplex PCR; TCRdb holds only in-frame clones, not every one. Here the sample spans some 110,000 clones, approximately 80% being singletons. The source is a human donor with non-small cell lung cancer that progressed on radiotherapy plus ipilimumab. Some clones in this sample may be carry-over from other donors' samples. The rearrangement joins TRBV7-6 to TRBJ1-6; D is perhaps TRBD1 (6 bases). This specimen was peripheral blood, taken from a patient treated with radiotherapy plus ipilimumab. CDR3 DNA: TGTGCCAGCAGCCTAGGGGGGTTTCGATCACCCCTCCACTTT. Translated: CASSLGGFRSPLHF.